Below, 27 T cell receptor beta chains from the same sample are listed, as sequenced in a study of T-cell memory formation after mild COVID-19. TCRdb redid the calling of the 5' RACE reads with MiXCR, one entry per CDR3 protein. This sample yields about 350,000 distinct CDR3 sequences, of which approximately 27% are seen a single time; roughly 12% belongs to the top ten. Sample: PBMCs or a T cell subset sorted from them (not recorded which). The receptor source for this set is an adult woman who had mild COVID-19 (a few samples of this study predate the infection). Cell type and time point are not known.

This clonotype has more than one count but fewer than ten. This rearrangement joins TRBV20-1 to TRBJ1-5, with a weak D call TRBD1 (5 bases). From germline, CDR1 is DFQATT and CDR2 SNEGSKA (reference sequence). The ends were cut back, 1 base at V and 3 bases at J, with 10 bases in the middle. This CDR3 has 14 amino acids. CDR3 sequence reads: CSARGGTLNQPQHF. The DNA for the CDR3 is TGCAGTGCTAGAGGCGGGACTCTCAATCAGCCCCAGCATTTT.

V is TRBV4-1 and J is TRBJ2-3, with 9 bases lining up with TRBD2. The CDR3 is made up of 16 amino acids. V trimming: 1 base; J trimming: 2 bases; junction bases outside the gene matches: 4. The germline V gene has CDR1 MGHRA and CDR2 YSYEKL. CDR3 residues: CASSQAASGDTDTQYF. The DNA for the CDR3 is TGCGCCAGCAGCCAAGCGGCTAGCGGGGACACAGATACGCAGTATTTT.

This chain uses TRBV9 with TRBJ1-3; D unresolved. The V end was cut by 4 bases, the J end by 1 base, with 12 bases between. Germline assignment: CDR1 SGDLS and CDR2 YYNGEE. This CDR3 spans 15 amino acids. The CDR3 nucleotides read TGTGCCAGCAGCACACTCGGGATGTCTGGAAACACCATATATTTT. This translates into CASSTLGMSGNTIYF.

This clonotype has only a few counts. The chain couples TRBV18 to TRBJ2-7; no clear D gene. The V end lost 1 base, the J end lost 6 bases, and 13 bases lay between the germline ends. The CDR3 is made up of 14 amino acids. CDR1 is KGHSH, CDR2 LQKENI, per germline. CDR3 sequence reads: CASSPRRSPGEQYF. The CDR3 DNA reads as TGTGCCAGCTCACCACGTAGAAGCCCCGGCGAGCAGTACTTC.

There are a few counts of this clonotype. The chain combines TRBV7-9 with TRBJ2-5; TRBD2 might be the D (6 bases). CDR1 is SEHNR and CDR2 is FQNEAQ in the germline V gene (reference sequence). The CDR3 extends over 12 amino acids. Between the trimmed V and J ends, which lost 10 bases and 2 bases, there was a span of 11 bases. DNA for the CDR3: TGTGCCATCTCGGGGGTACAAGAGACCCAGTACTTC. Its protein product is CAISGVQETQYF.

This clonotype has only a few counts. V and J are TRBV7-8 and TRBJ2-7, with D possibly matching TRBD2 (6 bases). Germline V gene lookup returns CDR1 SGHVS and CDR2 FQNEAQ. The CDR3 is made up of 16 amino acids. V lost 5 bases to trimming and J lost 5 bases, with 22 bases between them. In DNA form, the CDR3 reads TGTGCCAGCAGCGCCGGGACTTATCCCGCACGGAACGAGCAGTACTTC. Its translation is CASSAGTYPARNEQYF. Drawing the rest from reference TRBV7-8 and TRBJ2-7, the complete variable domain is GAGVSQSPRYKVAKRGQDVALRCDPISGHVSLFWYQQALGQGPEFLTYFQNEAQLDKSGLPSDRFFAERPEGSVSTLKIQRTQQEDSAVYLCASSAGTYPARNEQYFGPGTRLTVT.

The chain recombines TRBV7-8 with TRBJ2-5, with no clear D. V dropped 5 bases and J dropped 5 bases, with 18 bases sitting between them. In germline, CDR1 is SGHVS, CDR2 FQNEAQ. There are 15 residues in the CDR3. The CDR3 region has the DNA TGTGCCAGCAGCCTCGCAAGCACAGTGAGGGAGACCCAGTACTTC. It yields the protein CASSLASTVRETQYF.

The CDR3 nucleotides read TGTGCCAGCAGCACCACGAGGGCCGGCTACACCTTC. Amino acid sequence: CASSTTRAGYTF. The chain combines TRBV14 with TRBJ1-2; no reliable D call. The CDR3 has 12 residues. V gave up 5 bases and J gave up 8 bases, with 12 bases separating them. CDR1 is SGHDN and CDR2 is FVKESK in the germline V gene.

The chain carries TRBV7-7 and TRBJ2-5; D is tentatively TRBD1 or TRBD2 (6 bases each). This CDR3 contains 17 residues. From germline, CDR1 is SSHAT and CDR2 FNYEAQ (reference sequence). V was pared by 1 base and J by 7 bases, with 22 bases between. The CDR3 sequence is CASSLGIGGPMVGTQYF. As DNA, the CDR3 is TGTGCCAGCAGCTTAGGGATCGGGGGCCCCATGGTAGGGACCCAGTACTTC.

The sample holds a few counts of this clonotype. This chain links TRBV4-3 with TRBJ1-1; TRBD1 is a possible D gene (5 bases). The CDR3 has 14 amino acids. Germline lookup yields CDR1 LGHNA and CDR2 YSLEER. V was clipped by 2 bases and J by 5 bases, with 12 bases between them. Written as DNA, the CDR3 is TGCGCCAGCAGCCAAATCGGGGGTGGGACTGAAGCTTTCTTT. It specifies CASSQIGGGTEAFF.

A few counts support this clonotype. The CDR3 loop reads CASSQGKEQYF. CDR3 DNA: TGCGCCAGCAGCCAAGGGAAGGAGCAGTACTTC. This rearrangement joins TRBV4-1 to TRBJ2-7, with unresolved D. The CDR3 contains 11 residues. Per germline, CDR1 MGHRA and CDR2 YSYEKL. Trimming left V 1 base short and J 7 bases short, with 5 bases between.

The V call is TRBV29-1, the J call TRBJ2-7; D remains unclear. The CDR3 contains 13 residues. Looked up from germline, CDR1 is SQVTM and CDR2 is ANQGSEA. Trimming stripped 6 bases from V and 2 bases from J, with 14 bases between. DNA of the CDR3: TGCAGCGTCAAACTTGACGGGCCCTACGAGCAGTACTTC. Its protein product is CSVKLDGPYEQYF.

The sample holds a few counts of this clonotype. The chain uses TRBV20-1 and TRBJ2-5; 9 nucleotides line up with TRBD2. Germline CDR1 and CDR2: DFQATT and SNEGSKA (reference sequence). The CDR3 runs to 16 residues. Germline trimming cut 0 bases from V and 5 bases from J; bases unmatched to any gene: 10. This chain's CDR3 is CSARDPVKAGGETQYF. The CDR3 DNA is TGCAGTGCTAGAGACCCGGTGAAAGCGGGGGGTGAGACCCAGTACTTC.

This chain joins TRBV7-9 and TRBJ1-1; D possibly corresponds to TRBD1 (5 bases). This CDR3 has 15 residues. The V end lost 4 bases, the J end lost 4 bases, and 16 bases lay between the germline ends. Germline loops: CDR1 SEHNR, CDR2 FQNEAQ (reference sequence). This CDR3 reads CASSSSSGGTTEAFF. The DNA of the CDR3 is TGTGCCAGCAGCTCGTCATCGGGGGGTACCACTGAAGCTTTCTTT.

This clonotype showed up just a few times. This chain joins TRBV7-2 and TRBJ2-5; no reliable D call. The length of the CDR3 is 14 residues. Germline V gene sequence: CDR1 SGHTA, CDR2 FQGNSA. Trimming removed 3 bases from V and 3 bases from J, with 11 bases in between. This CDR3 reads CASSLTALKETQYF. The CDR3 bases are TGTGCCAGCAGCTTGACGGCGCTGAAAGAGACCCAGTACTTC. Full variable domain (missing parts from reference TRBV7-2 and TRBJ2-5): GAGVSQSPSNKVTEKGKDVELRCDPISGHTALYWYRQSLGQGLEFLIYFQGNSAPDKSGLPSDRFSAERTGGSVSTLTIQRTQQEDSAVYLCASSLTALKETQYFGPGTRLLVL.

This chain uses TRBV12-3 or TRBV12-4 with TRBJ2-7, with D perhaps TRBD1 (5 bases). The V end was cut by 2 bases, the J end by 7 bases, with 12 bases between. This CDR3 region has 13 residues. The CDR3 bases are TGTGCCAGCAGTTTATCCAGGGTGGGTGAGCAGTACTTC. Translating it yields CASSLSRVGEQYF.

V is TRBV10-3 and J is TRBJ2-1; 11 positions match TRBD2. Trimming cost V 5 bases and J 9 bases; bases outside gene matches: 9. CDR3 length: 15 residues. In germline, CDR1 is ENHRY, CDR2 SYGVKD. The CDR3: CAISHTSGRESEQFF. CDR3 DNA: TGTGCCATCAGTCACACTAGCGGGAGAGAGAGTGAGCAGTTCTTC.

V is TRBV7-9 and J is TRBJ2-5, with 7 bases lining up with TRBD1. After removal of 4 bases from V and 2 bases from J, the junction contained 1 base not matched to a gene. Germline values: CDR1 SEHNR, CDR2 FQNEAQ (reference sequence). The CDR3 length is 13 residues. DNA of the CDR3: TGTGCCAGCAGCTGGACAGGACAAGAGACCCAGTACTTC. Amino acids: CASSWTGQETQYF.

This chain's CDR3 is CASSLGETLAQYF. The CDR3 coding sequence is TGTGCCAGCAGCTTAGGGGAAACCTTGGCGCAGTATTTT. This chain joins TRBV5-6 and TRBJ2-3, with D perhaps TRBD1 (5 bases). CDR1 is SGHDT, CDR2 YYEEEE, per germline. The CDR3 is 13 residues long. V lost 2 bases to trimming and J lost 10 bases, with 14 bases between them.

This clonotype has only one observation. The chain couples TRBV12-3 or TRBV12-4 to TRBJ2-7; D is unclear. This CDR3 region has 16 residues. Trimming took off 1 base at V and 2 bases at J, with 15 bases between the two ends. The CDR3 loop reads CASSLGASTPPYEQYF. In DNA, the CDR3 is TGTGCCAGCAGTTTAGGAGCCTCTACCCCCCCCTACGAGCAGTACTTC.

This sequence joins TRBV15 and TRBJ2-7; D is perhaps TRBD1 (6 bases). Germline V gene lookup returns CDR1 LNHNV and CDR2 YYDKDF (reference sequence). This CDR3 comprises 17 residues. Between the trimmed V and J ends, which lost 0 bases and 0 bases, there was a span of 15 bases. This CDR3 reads CATSREPHPDSSYEQYF. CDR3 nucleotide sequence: TGTGCCACCAGCAGAGAGCCCCACCCGGACAGCTCCTACGAGCAGTACTTC.

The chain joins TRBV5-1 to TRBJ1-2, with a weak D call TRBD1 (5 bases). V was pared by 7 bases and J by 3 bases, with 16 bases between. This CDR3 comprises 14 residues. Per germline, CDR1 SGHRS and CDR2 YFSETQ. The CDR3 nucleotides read TGCGCCAGCGCCGGGGCGGGGATCGACTATGGCTACACCTTC. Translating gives CASAGAGIDYGYTF. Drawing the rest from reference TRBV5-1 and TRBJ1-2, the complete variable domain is KAGVTQTPRYLIKTRGQQVTLSCSPISGHRSVSWYQQTPGQGLQFLFEYFSETQRNKGNFPGRFSGRQFSNSRSEMNVSTLELGDSALYLCASAGAGIDYGYTFGSGTRLTVV.

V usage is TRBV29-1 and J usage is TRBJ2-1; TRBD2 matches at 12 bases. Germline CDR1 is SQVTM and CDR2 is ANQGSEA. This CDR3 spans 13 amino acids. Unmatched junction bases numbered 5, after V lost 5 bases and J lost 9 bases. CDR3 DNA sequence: TGCAGCGTTCCGGCTAGCGGGAGGGGTGAGCAGTTCTTC. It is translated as CSVPASGRGEQFF.

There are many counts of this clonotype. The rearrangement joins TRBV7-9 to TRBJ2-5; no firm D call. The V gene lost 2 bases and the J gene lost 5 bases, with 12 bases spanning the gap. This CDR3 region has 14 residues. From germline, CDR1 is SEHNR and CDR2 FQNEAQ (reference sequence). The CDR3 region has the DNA TGTGCCAGCAGCTTACTCAACGCCGGGGAGACCCAGTACTTC. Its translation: CASSLLNAGETQYF. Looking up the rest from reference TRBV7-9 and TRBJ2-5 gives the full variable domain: DTGVSQNPRHKITKRGQNVTFRCDPISEHNRLYWYRQTLGQGPEFLTYFQNEAQLEKSRLLSDRFSAERPKGSFSTLEIQRTEQGDSAMYLCASSLLNAGETQYFGPGTRLLVL.

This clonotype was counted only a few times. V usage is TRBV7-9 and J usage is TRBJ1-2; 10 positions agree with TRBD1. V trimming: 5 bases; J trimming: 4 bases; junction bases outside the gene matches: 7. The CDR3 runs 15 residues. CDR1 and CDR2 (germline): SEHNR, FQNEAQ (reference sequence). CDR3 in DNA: TGTGCCAGCAGCGCCGGGACAGGGGCCGGCTATGGCTACACCTTC. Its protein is CASSAGTGAGYGYTF.

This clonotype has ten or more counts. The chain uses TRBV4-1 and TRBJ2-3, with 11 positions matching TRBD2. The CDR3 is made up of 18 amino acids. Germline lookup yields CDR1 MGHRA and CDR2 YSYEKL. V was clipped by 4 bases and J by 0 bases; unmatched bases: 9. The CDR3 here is CASSRIAGGTASTDTQYF. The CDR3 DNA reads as TGCGCCAGCAGCCGTATAGCGGGGGGGACCGCAAGCACAGATACGCAGTATTTT.

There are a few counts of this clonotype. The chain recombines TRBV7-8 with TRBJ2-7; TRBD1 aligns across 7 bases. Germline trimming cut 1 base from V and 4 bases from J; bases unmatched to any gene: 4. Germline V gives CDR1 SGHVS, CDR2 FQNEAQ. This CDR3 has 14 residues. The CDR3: CASSLEDRAYEQYF. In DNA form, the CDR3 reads TGTGCCAGCAGCTTAGAAGACAGGGCTTACGAGCAGTACTTC.